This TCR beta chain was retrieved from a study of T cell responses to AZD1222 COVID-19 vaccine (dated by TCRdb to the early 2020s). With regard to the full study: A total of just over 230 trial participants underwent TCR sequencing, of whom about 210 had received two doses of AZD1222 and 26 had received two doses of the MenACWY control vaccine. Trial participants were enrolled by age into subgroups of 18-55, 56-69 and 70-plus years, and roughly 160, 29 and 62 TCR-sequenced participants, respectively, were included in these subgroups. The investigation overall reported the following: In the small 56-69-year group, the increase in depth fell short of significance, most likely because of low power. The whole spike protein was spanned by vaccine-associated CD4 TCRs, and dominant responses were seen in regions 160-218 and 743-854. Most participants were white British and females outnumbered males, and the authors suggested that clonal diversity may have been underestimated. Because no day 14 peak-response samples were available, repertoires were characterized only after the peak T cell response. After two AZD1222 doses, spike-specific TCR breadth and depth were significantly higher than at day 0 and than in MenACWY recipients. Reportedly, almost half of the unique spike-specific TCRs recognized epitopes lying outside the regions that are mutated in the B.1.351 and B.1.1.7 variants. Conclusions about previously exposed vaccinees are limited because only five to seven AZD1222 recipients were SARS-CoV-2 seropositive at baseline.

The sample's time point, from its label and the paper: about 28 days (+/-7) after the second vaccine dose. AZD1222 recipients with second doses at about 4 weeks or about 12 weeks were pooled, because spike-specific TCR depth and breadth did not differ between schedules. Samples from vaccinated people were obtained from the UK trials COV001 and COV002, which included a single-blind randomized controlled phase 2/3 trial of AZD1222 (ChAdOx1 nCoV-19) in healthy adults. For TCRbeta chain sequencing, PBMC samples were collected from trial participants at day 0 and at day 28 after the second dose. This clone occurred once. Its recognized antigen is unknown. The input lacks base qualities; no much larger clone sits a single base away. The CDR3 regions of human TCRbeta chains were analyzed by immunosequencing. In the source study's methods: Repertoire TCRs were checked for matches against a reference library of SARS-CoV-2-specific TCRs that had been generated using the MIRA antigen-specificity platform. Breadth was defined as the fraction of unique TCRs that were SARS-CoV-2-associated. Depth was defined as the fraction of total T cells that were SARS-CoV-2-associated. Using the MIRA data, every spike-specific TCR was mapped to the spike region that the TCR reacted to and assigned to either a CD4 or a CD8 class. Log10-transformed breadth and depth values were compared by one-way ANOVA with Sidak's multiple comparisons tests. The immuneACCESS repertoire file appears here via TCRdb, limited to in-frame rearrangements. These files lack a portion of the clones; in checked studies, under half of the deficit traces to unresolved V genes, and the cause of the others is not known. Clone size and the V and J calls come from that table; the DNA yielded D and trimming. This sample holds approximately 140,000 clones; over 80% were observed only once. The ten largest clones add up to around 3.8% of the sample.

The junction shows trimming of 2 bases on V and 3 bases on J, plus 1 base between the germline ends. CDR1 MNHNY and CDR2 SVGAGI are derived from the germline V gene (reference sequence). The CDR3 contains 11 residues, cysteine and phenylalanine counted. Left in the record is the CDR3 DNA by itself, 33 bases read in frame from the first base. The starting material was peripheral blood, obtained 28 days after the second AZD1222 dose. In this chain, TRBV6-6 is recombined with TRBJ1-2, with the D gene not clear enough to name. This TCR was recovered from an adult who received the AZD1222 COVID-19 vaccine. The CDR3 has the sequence CASSYDYGYTF. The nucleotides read TGTGCCAGCAGTTACGACTATGGCTACACCTTC.